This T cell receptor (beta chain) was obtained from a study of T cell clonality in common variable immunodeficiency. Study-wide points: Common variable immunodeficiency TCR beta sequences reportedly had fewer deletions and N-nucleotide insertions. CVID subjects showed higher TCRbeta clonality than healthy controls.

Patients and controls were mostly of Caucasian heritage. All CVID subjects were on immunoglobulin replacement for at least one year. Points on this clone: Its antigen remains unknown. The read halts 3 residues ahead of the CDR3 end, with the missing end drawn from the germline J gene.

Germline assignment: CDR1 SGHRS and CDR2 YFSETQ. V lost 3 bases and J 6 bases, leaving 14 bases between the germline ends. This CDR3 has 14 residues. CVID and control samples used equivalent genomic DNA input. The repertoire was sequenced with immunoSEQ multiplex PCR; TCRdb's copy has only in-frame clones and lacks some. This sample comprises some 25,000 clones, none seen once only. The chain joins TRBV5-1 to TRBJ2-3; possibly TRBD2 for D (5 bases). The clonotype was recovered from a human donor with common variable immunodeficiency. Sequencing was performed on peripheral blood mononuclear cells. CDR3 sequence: CASSSRLTRDTQYF. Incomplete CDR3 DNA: TGCGCCAGCAGCTCGAGATTAACTAGGGATACG.